This TCR beta chain is drawn from a study of T cells after posttransplantation cyclophosphamide. General study points: Later post-transplant blood repertoires were often dominated by donor CD8+ memory clones. Recipient CMV seropositivity and CMV reactivation strongly tracked TRB clonality.

Points on this clone: The antigen is unknown.

The related graft donor's blood sample was taken on the day of bone marrow donation. The naive gate required viable CD3+CD4+ or CD3+CD8+ cells with CCR7+CD45RA+CD45RO-CD95-CD27+CD28+ phenotype. The table came from immunoSEQ multiplex PCR; TCRdb's copy has only in-frame clones and leaves some out. The data show about 3,800 clones, 85% to 95% seen once. The germline gives CDR1 SEHNR, CDR2 FQNEAQ (reference sequence). The CDR3 loop spans 13 amino acids. V was pared by 2 bases and J by 7 bases, with 8 bases between. This TCR derives from a middle-aged man. The V gene is TRBV7-9, the J gene TRBJ2-2; D is unresolved. The sample taken for sequencing was naive CD4+ T cells sorted from PBMCs. CDR3 nucleotides: TGTGCCAGCAGCTTATATGGTAGCGGGGAGCTGTTTTTT. Translation: CASSLYGSGELFF.